These T cell receptor beta chains were read from a single sample in a study of shared clonotypes between healthy human individuals. Assay used: immunoSEQ multiplex PCR; TCRdb lists only in-frame clones, some missing. The data contain approximately 2.5 million clones, over 85% of them seen just once; the ten biggest clones take up around 0.4%. The source material was naive CD4+ T cells from PBMCs. The receptor source for this set is a man between 18 and 29 years old in good health. Some clones in this sample may be carry-over from other donors' samples. Each CDR3 is given with its conserved first and last residue. A D gene is named only where the DNA matches it firmly. The listing skips clone size in some rows; elsewhere it reads once, few, many or a size class.

d_gene: NA; abundance: NA; v_gene: TRBV11-2; j_gene: TRBJ2-2; CDR3nt: TGTGCCAGCAGCCCCGCCCGGGGGCTGGGTCGGACCGGGGAGCTGTTTTTT; CDR3aa: CASSPARGLGRTGELFF
d_gene: TRBD1; abundance: once; v_gene: TRBV28; j_gene: TRBJ1-2; CDR3nt: TGTGCCAGCAAACCCCCACGGCAGGGGGGCTATGGCTACACCTTC; CDR3aa: CASKPPRQGGYGYTF
d_gene: NA; abundance: NA; v_gene: TRBV4-2; j_gene: TRBJ2-3; CDR3nt: TGTGCCAGCAGCCAAGAGCCCCCAGATACGCAGTATTTT; CDR3aa: CASSQEPPDTQYF
d_gene: NA; abundance: NA; v_gene: TRBV5-1; j_gene: TRBJ1-3; CDR3nt: TGCGCCAGCAGCCAAAGTACAGGGACTGGAAACACCATATATTTT; CDR3aa: CASSQSTGTGNTIYF
d_gene: TRBD2; abundance: NA; v_gene: TRBV28; j_gene: TRBJ2-1; CDR3nt: TGTGCCAGCAGTCTCCGGACTAGCGGGAGTAATGAGCAGTTCTTC; CDR3aa: CASSLRTSGSNEQFF
d_gene: NA; abundance: NA; v_gene: TRBV9; j_gene: TRBJ2-2; CDR3nt: TGTGCCAGCAGCGTAGGTGTAAGCGGGCCCGCAGCAACCGGGGAGCTGTTTTTT; CDR3aa: CASSVGVSGPAATGELFF
d_gene: NA; abundance: NA; v_gene: TRBV28; j_gene: TRBJ2-5; CDR3nt: TGTGCCAGCAGTCCTAAATTAGGGGAGACCCAGTACTTC; CDR3aa: CASSPKLGETQYF
d_gene: TRBD2; abundance: NA; v_gene: TRBV15; j_gene: TRBJ2-3; CDR3nt: TGTGCCACCAGCAGAACACTAGCGGGAAGCTCAGATACGCAGTATTTT; CDR3aa: CATSRTLAGSSDTQYF
d_gene: NA; abundance: NA; v_gene: TRBV4-2; j_gene: TRBJ2-3; CDR3nt: TGTGCCAGCAGCCAAGCCCTAGCAGCTAGCACAGATACGCAGTATTTT; CDR3aa: CASSQALAASTDTQYF
d_gene: NA; abundance: NA; v_gene: TRBV5-1; j_gene: TRBJ1-1; CDR3nt: TGCGCCAGCAGCTTGGGTGGGTTCACTGAAGCTTTCTTT; CDR3aa: CASSLGGFTEAFF
d_gene: TRBD2; abundance: NA; v_gene: TRBV28; j_gene: TRBJ2-2; CDR3nt: TGTGCCAGCACTAGCGGGGCGGCGAACACCGGGGAGCTGTTTTTT; CDR3aa: CASTSGAANTGELFF
d_gene: TRBD1; abundance: NA; v_gene: TRBV9; j_gene: TRBJ2-2; CDR3nt: TGTGCCAGCACGACAGGGGGAACGTCCGGGGAGCTGTTTTTT; CDR3aa: CASTTGGTSGELFF
d_gene: NA; abundance: once; v_gene: TRBV28; j_gene: TRBJ1-1; CDR3nt: TGTGCCAGCAGCACAACCGGGCCCGCCGAAGCTTTCTTT; CDR3aa: CASSTTGPAEAFF
d_gene: NA; abundance: NA; v_gene: TRBV10-3; j_gene: TRBJ1-1; CDR3nt: TGTGCCATCAGTGGGACAGCTATGAACACTGAAGCTTTCTTT; CDR3aa: CAISGTAMNTEAFF
d_gene: TRBD2; abundance: NA; v_gene: TRBV19; j_gene: TRBJ2-3; CDR3nt: TGTGCCAGTAGACAACCCGGGGGCGGGAGGCAGGGAGATACGCAGTATTTT; CDR3aa: CASRQPGGGRQGDTQYF
d_gene: NA; abundance: NA; v_gene: TRBV5-1; j_gene: TRBJ2-7; CDR3nt: TGCGCCAGCAGCTCGCCGTCGGGGAGCTACGAGCAGTACTTC; CDR3aa: CASSSPSGSYEQYF
d_gene: NA; abundance: NA; v_gene: TRBV27; j_gene: TRBJ2-7; CDR3nt: TGTGCCAGCAGTTTCCGCAGCACCGGATCCTACGAGCAGTACTTC; CDR3aa: CASSFRSTGSYEQYF
d_gene: TRBD1; abundance: once; v_gene: TRBV28; j_gene: TRBJ2-6; CDR3nt: TGTGCCAGCAGTGTACAGGGGGCTGGGGCCAACGTCCTGACTTTC; CDR3aa: CASSVQGAGANVLTF
d_gene: NA; abundance: NA; v_gene: TRBV11-3; j_gene: TRBJ1-1; CDR3nt: TGTGCCAGCAGCCCTGACAGGTACACTGAAGCTTTCTTT; CDR3aa: CASSPDRYTEAFF
d_gene: NA; abundance: NA; v_gene: TRBV6-5; j_gene: TRBJ1-6; CDR3nt: TGTGCCAGCAGTTACCAAGGGTCGTCGGGGTCCTCACCCCTCCACTTT; CDR3aa: CASSYQGSSGSSPLHF
d_gene: TRBD1; abundance: NA; v_gene: TRBV5-1; j_gene: TRBJ1-1; CDR3nt: TGCGCCAGCAGCGACCCCAGGGGGAATGAAGCTTTCTTT; CDR3aa: CASSDPRGNEAFF
d_gene: NA; abundance: NA; v_gene: TRBV21-1; j_gene: TRBJ1-2; CDR3nt: TGTGCCAGCAGCACGAACAGGGGGCGGAACTATGGCTACACCTTC; CDR3aa: CASSTNRGRNYGYTF
d_gene: TRBD1; abundance: NA; v_gene: TRBV5-8; j_gene: TRBJ1-5; CDR3nt: TGTGCCAGCCGCCAGAACCGGGACAGGGGGCAACAGCCCCAGCATTTT; CDR3aa: CASRQNRDRGQQPQHF
d_gene: NA; abundance: few; v_gene: TRBV5-1; j_gene: TRBJ2-3; CDR3nt: TGCGCCAGCAGCTTGAAGACAGACACGCAGTATTTT; CDR3aa: CASSLKTDTQYF
d_gene: NA; abundance: NA; v_gene: TRBV9; j_gene: TRBJ1-3; CDR3nt: TGTGCCAGCGGACGGGTATCTGGAAACACCATATATTTT; CDR3aa: CASGRVSGNTIYF
d_gene: TRBD2; abundance: NA; v_gene: TRBV25-1; j_gene: TRBJ2-3; CDR3nt: TGTGCCAGCAGGGGGACTAGCGGGGGGGATAGCACAGATACGCAGTATTTT; CDR3aa: CASRGTSGGDSTDTQYF
d_gene: TRBD1; abundance: NA; v_gene: TRBV28; j_gene: TRBJ1-5; CDR3nt: TGTGCCAGCAGTTTGGGGGGACAGGGAGGGTTTTCCCAGCATTTT; CDR3aa: CASSLGGQGGFSQHF
d_gene: NA; abundance: NA; v_gene: TRBV6-5; j_gene: TRBJ1-5; CDR3nt: TGTGCCGCAGGGACTCTGAGGGGCAATCAGCCCCAGCATTTT; CDR3aa: CAAGTLRGNQPQHF
d_gene: NA; abundance: NA; v_gene: TRBV7-3; j_gene: TRBJ2-7; CDR3nt: TGTGCCAGCAGCTTATCGGGCGGTCCTCGCTACGAGCAGTACTTC; CDR3aa: CASSLSGGPRYEQYF
d_gene: NA; abundance: NA; v_gene: TRBV7-9; j_gene: TRBJ2-7; CDR3nt: TGTGCCAGCAGCTCAGGGGACTATGGCACCTACGAGCAGTACTTC; CDR3aa: CASSSGDYGTYEQYF
d_gene: TRBD1; abundance: NA; v_gene: TRBV7-6; j_gene: TRBJ2-7; CDR3nt: TGTGCCAGCAGCGGCCGACAGGGTCCTTCCGAGCAGTACTTC; CDR3aa: CASSGRQGPSEQYF
d_gene: NA; abundance: NA; v_gene: TRBV4-3; j_gene: TRBJ2-1; CDR3nt: TGCGCCAGCAGCCTTGAGGGGGGACGGAGCTCCTACAATGAGCAGTTCTTC; CDR3aa: CASSLEGGRSSYNEQFF
d_gene: NA; abundance: few; v_gene: TRBV4-3; j_gene: TRBJ1-1; CDR3nt: TGCGCCAGCAGCCAAACCCCGGAGAACACTGAAGCTTTCTTT; CDR3aa: CASSQTPENTEAFF
d_gene: NA; abundance: NA; v_gene: TRBV7-8; j_gene: TRBJ1-4; CDR3nt: TGTGCCAGCAGCCCGAGCCCGGGGGCCCATGAAAAACTGTTTTTT; CDR3aa: CASSPSPGAHEKLFF
d_gene: NA; abundance: NA; v_gene: TRBV6-1; j_gene: TRBJ2-7; CDR3nt: TGTGCCAGCAGTGAAGCGCCCTCCTACGAGCAGTACTTC; CDR3aa: CASSEAPSYEQYF